Listed below are T cell receptor beta chains from one sample, sequenced in a study of CD8+ T cells in alopecia areata. Data came from immunoSEQ multiplex PCR; TCRdb stores just in-frame clones and leaves some out. Here the sample spans under 350,000 clones, 58% being singletons. This specimen consisted of CD4+ T cells sorted from blood, obtained at week 24, from a patient treated with tofacitinib. These receptors all stem from a human donor with alopecia areata. CDR3s include the opening cysteine and the closing phenylalanine or tryptophan. The D gene is left open where the match is weak. Size values are once, few and many counts, or a class for expanded clones, and some rows have none.

>TRBV20-1|few|NA|TRBJ2-7
TGCAGTGCGCCACGGGGCTACGAGCAGTACTTC
CSAPRGYEQYF
>TRBV2|NA|NA|TRBJ2-3
TGTGCCAGCAGTGAAGGGGTTCAATCCAGCACAGATACGCAGTATTTT
CASSEGVQSSTDTQYF
>TRBV5-6|few|NA|TRBJ1-5
TGTGCCAGCAGTCGGGGGCGGAATCAGCCCCAGCATTTT
CASSRGRNQPQHF
>TRBV29-1|NA|NA|TRBJ2-2
TGCAGCGGCAAGGGGGAACATCTCACCGGGGAGCTGTTTTTT
CSGKGEHLTGELFF
>TRBV29-1|NA|NA|TRBJ1-2
TGCAGCGCCGACCGCGGGTATGGCTACACCTTC
CSADRGYGYTF
>TRBV7-2|NA|NA|TRBJ2-7
TGTGCCAGCAGCTTAGCGTCCTGGGGTACCCAAGACTACGAGCAGTACTTC
CASSLASWGTQDYEQYF
>TRBV18|many|NA|TRBJ2-1
TGTGCCAGCTCACCTACGCGCATAGACAATGAGCAGTTCTTC
CASSPTRIDNEQFF
>TRBV6-5|NA|TRBD1|TRBJ2-7
TGTGCCAGCACCCGGGACAGGGACCACGAGCAGTACTTC
CASTRDRDHEQYF
>TRBV2|NA|NA|TRBJ2-6
TGTGCCAGCAGCCCCACCCGGGGATCTGGGGCCAACGTCCTGACTTTC
CASSPTRGSGANVLTF
>TRBV2|NA|NA|TRBJ2-3
TGTGCCAGCAGTGGACAAGGGACAACAGATACGCAGTATTTT
CASSGQGTTDTQYF
>TRBV25-1|NA|NA|TRBJ2-6
TGTGCCAGCAGTGCCGCGGAGGAGGCCAACGTCCTGACTTTC
CASSAAEEANVLTF
>TRBV30|once|NA|TRBJ1-6
TGTGCCTGGAGTGTACTACAGGGCAATTCACCCCTCCACTTT
CAWSVLQGNSPLHF
>TRBV29-1|NA|NA|TRBJ2-1
TGCAGCGGTCGACCCTCCTGGGGTAGTGAGCAGTTCTTC
CSGRPSWGSEQFF
>TRBV5-4|few|NA|TRBJ2-7
TGTGCCAGCAGCCGCGACAGCGGATCCTACGAGCAGTACTTC
CASSRDSGSYEQYF
>TRBV6-5|NA|NA|TRBJ2-2
TGTGCCAGCAGTTACAGCCGGACCACGTCCGGGGAGCTGTTTTTT
CASSYSRTTSGELFF
>TRBV4-1|NA|TRBD2|TRBJ2-1
TGCGCCAGCAGCCAACCAACTAGCGGGGGTTATGAGCAGTTCTTC
CASSQPTSGGYEQFF
>TRBV4-1|NA|NA|TRBJ1-6
TGCGCCAGCAGCCAAGTTCTGGCCAATTCACCCCTCCACTTT
CASSQVLANSPLHF
>TRBV7-9|NA|NA|TRBJ1-6
TGTGCCAGCAGCTTAGGGGCAGCGGATCGTTCACCCCTCCACTTT
CASSLGAADRSPLHF
>TRBV27|few|TRBD1|TRBJ1-4
TGTGCCAGCAGTACAAATAGACAGGGGAAAAATGAAAAACTGTTTTTT
CASSTNRQGKNEKLFF
>TRBV15|NA|TRBD1|TRBJ1-1
TGTGCCACCAGCAGAGAGAACAGGGGAACTGAAGCTTTCTTT
CATSRENRGTEAFF
>TRBV27|NA|NA|TRBJ2-5
TGTGCCAGCAGTTTTAAGGGCCCACAAGAGACCCAGTACTTC
CASSFKGPQETQYF
>TRBV2|NA|NA|TRBJ2-1
TGTGCCAGCAGCGAGGACCCCAATGAGCAGTTCTTC
CASSEDPNEQFF
>TRBV2|NA|NA|TRBJ1-6
TGTGCCAGCAGTCGCGGGGTTTCCCTCCACTTT
CASSRGVSLHF
>TRBV5-4|NA|TRBD2|TRBJ2-1
TGTGCCAGCAGCTTGGCCAGCGGGGGGTACTACAATGAGCAGTTCTTC
CASSLASGGYYNEQFF
>TRBV30|NA|TRBD1|TRBJ1-4
TGTGCCTGGAGTACGCCGACAGGGATTAATGAAAAACTGTTTTTT
CAWSTPTGINEKLFF
>TRBV7-2|NA|TRBD1|TRBJ1-2
TGTGCCAGCAGCCGGGACAGGGGTCAGGGCTACACCTTC
CASSRDRGQGYTF
>TRBV10-3|few|TRBD1|TRBJ1-2
TGTGCCATCAGGGACAGGGGTGTTAGTGGCTACACCTTC
CAIRDRGVSGYTF
>TRBV6-5|NA|NA|TRBJ1-1
TGTGCCAGCAGTTCTACCGGACGGACCGCGTACACTGAAGCTTTCTTT
CASSSTGRTAYTEAFF
>TRBV27|NA|NA|TRBJ1-6
TGTGCCAGCAGTTTAGGGAGGGAGGGGAGGAATTCACCCCTCCACTTT
CASSLGREGRNSPLHF
>TRBV7-6|NA|TRBD1|TRBJ2-5
TGTGCCAGCAGCCCAGGGGGCGGGTACCAAGAGACCCAGTACTTC
CASSPGGGYQETQYF
>TRBV7-2|NA|NA|TRBJ2-3
TGTGCCAGCAGCCTAGGGGCAGGACCAACTTTCACAGATACGCAGTATTTT
CASSLGAGPTFTDTQYF
>TRBV5-6|NA|TRBD1|TRBJ1-5
TGTGCCAGCAGCTTGAGAGGACAGGGAATTTCCTGGAGCAATCAGCCCCAGCATTTT
CASSLRGQGISWSNQPQHF
>TRBV29-1|NA|TRBD2|TRBJ2-7
TGCAGCGTCTTTAAGACTAGCGGGGGGTACGAGCAGTACTTC
CSVFKTSGGYEQYF
>TRBV29-1|NA|NA|TRBJ1-1
TGCAGCGTTGAGGGGCAGACGAACACTGAAGCTTTCTTT
CSVEGQTNTEAFF
>TRBV29-1|once|TRBD1|TRBJ1-2
TGCAGCGTCGGCGACAGGGGGGGCTATGGCTACACCTTC
CSVGDRGGYGYTF
>TRBV5-6|NA|NA|TRBJ2-5
TGTGCCAGCAGCTTGAGGAGGGAGACCCAGTACTTC
CASSLRRETQYF
>TRBV7-3|NA|TRBD2|TRBJ2-3
TGTGCCAGCAGCTTGGGACTAGCGCCAGATACGCAGTATTTT
CASSLGLAPDTQYF
>TRBV14|NA|NA|TRBJ2-7
TGTGCCAGCAGCACGACACGGGTGGGGGAGCAGTACTTC
CASSTTRVGEQYF
>TRBV6-5|NA|NA|TRBJ2-1
TGTGCCAGCAGTCCCGCGGTTGCTTCACAAAGGCAGTTCTTC
CASSPAVASQRQFF
>TRBV10-3|NA|NA|TRBJ2-1
TGTGCCATCCGTGGCAACAATGAGCAGTTCTTC
CAIRGNNEQFF
>TRBV30|NA|NA|TRBJ1-3
TGTGCCTGGACGTGGGGTTCTGGAAACACCATATATTTT
CAWTWGSGNTIYF
>TRBV10-3|many|NA|TRBJ2-3
TGTGCCATCAGTGACTCAGGGCCAGATACGCAGTATTTT
CAISDSGPDTQYF
>TRBV4-2|few|NA|TRBJ2-6
TGTGCCAGCAGCCAATCGTCACATTCGAACTCTGGGGCCAACGTCCTGACTTTC
CASSQSSHSNSGANVLTF
>TRBV5-6|NA|TRBD2|TRBJ2-5
TGTGCCAGCACCTCCGGGGCGGGGGTTTCAGAGACCCAGTACTTC
CASTSGAGVSETQYF
>TRBV27|NA|NA|TRBJ2-3
TGTGCCAGCCGATCTAGGGCGTCTACGCAGTATTTT
CASRSRASTQYF
>TRBV6-5|NA|NA|TRBJ2-2
TGTGCCAGCAGCCTCTTCTCCGTCGGGGGCGGGGAGCTGTTTTTT
CASSLFSVGGGELFF
>TRBV5-1|NA|NA|TRBJ2-7
TGCGCCAGCAGCTTGTTGGCCCAACGGCAGTACTTC
CASSLLAQRQYF
>TRBV29-1|few|NA|TRBJ2-7
TGCAGCGTTCAAAACTACGAGCAGTACTTC
CSVQNYEQYF
>TRBV29-1|few|NA|TRBJ1-1
TGCAGCGTTGTTTGGAACACTGAAGCTTTCTTT
CSVVWNTEAFF
>TRBV18|NA|NA|TRBJ2-7
TGTGCCAGCTCACCAGATGGACGGGGCGAGCAGTACTTC
CASSPDGRGEQYF